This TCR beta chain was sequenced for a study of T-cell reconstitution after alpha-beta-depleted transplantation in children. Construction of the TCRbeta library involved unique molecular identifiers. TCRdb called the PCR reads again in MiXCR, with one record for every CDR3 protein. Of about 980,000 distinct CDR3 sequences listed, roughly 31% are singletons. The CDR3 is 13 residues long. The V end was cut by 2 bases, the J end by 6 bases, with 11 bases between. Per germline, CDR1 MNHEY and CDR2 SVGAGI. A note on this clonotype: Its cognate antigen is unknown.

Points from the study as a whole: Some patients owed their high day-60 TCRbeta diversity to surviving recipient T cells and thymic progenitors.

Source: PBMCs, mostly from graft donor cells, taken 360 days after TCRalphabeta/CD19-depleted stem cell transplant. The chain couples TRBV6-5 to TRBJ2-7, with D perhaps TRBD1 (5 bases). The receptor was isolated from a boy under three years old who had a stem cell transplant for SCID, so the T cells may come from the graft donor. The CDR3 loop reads CASSYVPGAEQYF. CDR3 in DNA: TGTGCCAGCAGTTACGTACCTGGGGCCGAGCAGTACTTC.